Listed here are 12 T cell receptor beta chains from one sample, sequenced in a study of blood T cells in healthy people across ages. The use of a sample-barcoded 5' primer and a J-beta primer mix characterized a second PCR of roughly 7 to 12 cycles. MiXCR, run by TCRdb on the 5' RACE reads, gives a single entry per CDR3 protein. Of around 500,000 distinct CDR3 sequences in the sample, about 26% were seen once. These data were likewise used in another study, on T cells of mothers and their children.

Sequences were obtained from blood. All receptors derive from a boy between 2 and 15 years old in good health.

The gene calls are TRBV7-8 and TRBJ2-2, with D unclear. CDR3 length equals 15 residues. CDR1 is SGHVS, CDR2 FQNEAQ, per germline. The V end was cut by 3 bases, the J end by 3 bases, with 11 bases between. CDR3 coding DNA: TGTGCCAGCAGCTTCCTGGGATCGGACACCGGGGAGCTGTTTTTT. This gives the protein CASSFLGSDTGELFF.

Comment on this clonotype: The missing conserved phenylalanine or tryptophan at the end of this CDR3 makes a read error likely. V is TRBV5-5 and J is TRBJ2-1; D uncertain. Trimming cost V 0 bases and J 0 bases, with 7 bases left between them. This CDR3 contains 15 residues. Per germline, CDR1 SGHKS and CDR2 YYEKEE (reference sequence). The CDR3 sequence: CASSLGAVSYNEQFL. The CDR3 DNA is TGTGCCAGCAGCTTGGGCGCGGTCTCCTACAATGAGCAGTTCTTG.

V usage is TRBV20-1 and J usage is TRBJ2-5; 9 bases line up with TRBD2. The ends lost 5 bases at V and 4 bases at J; junction bases unmatched: 11. Germline-derived CDR1 and CDR2 are DFQATT and SNEGSKA (reference sequence). This CDR3 is built from 15 residues. The DNA for the CDR3 is TGCAGTGCTCGCCCCCCAGCGGGGGGCCTAGAGACCCAGTACTTC. Its translation: CSARPPAGGLETQYF.

The CDR3 region is CASGWGQGTDTQYF. CDR3 in DNA: TGTGCCAGTGGATGGGGACAGGGGACAGATACGCAGTATTTT. This chain joins TRBV7-9 and TRBJ2-3, with TRBD1 matching 10 bases. The junction had 6 bases not matched to a gene; V was cut back by 9 bases and J by 3 bases. Germline V gives CDR1 SEHNR, CDR2 FQNEAQ (reference sequence). This CDR3 is 14 amino acids long.

This clonotype has just a few counts. The chain uses TRBV7-9 and TRBJ2-7, with 9 bases fitting TRBD2. V lost 5 bases to trimming and J lost 1 base; unmatched junction nucleotides: 9. CDR3 size: 16 residues. Germline CDR1 and CDR2: SEHNR and FQNEAQ (reference sequence). The CDR3 reads CASSQISGSRSYEQYF. The CDR3 bases are TGTGCCAGCAGCCAGATTAGCGGGAGCAGGTCCTACGAGCAGTACTTC.

In its sample, this clonotype was seen a few times. The chain couples TRBV10-3 to TRBJ2-5, with 7 bases lining up with TRBD1. CDR3 length: 14 residues. The V gene end was trimmed by 6 bases and the J gene end by 0 bases; junction bases not matched to a gene: 4. Germline V CDR1 and CDR2: ENHRY, SYGVKD. The CDR3 region is CAISKDRDQETQYF. In nucleotides, the CDR3 is TGTGCCATCAGCAAAGACAGGGACCAAGAGACCCAGTACTTC.

This clonotype was observed a few times. This chain links TRBV10-3 with TRBJ2-7; TRBD2 aligns across 8 bases. Trimming at V came to 3 bases and at J to 5 bases, leaving 6 bases not matched to a gene. The CDR3 sequence is 14 residues long. Per germline, CDR1 ENHRY and CDR2 SYGVKD. CDR3 sequence reads: CAISDGLAADEQYF. Here the CDR3 DNA reads TGTGCCATCAGTGATGGACTAGCAGCAGACGAGCAGTACTTC.

The chain combines TRBV6-2 or TRBV6-3 with TRBJ2-5; D gene ambiguous. The J call may not be correct, given that the DNA end is closer to TRBJ2-7. This CDR3 comprises 16 residues. Germline CDR1 reads MNHEY; CDR2 reads SVGEGT. This chain's CDR3 is CASTSVGSSWGYEQYV. CDR3 sequence (DNA): TGTGCCAGCACTTCGGTTGGGTCCTCCTGGGGCTACGAGCAGTACGTC.

This rearrangement joins TRBV2 to TRBJ1-1, with 8 positions matching TRBD1. The CDR3 length is 14 residues. Germline assignment: CDR1 SNHLY and CDR2 FYNNEI. The trim removed 6 bases at V and 1 base at J, leaving 4 bases unmatched. CDR3 sequence: CASRAGQGNTEAFF. In nucleotides, the CDR3 is TGTGCCAGCAGGGCCGGACAGGGGAACACTGAAGCTTTCTTT.

This clonotype was detected a few times. This chain links TRBV15 with TRBJ1-2, with D tentatively TRBD1 (5 bases). This CDR3 spans 15 amino acids. Trimming took off 5 bases at V and 8 bases at J, with 21 bases between the two ends. Germline V lookup: CDR1 LNHNV, CDR2 YYDKDF (reference sequence). The CDR3 is CATSQGDSLMTGYTF. As DNA, the CDR3 is TGTGCCACCAGCCAAGGTGACAGCCTAATGACCGGCTACACCTTC.

The CDR3 here is CASSHLTSGLSYEQYF. DNA of the CDR3: TGTGCCAGCAGCCACCTCACTAGCGGCCTCTCCTACGAGCAGTACTTC. The V gene is TRBV3-1, the J gene TRBJ2-5; 8 bases line up with TRBD2. The J call may be wrong; the DNA end is better matched by TRBJ2-7. This CDR3 comprises 16 residues. The V gene's germline CDR1 is LGHDT and CDR2 YNNKEL (reference sequence).

This clonotype has just a few counts. This rearrangement joins TRBV2 to TRBJ2-7; 13 bases are shared with TRBD2. This CDR3 is built from 14 residues. Germline CDR1 SNHLY, CDR2 FYNNEI. The V segment lost 7 bases and the J segment 3 bases; nucleotides outside the gene matches: 3. CDR3 residues: CASKGTSGVYEQYF. The CDR3 DNA reads as TGTGCCAGCAAAGGGACTAGCGGGGTCTACGAGCAGTACTTC.